The 30 T cell receptor beta chains below all came from one sample that was sequenced in a study of regulatory T cells in long-lasting Graves disease. Combining iRepertoire HTBI primers with Arm-PCR of CDR3 regions, the authors built TCR beta libraries. TCRdb passed the multiplex PCR reads through MiXCR, listing each CDR3 protein once. The data show a few hundred thousand distinct CDR3 sequences, around 17% seen once. Time point reported: newly diagnosed GD, antithyroid drugs for less than 3 months. PBMC RNA served as the TCR library source. The data were also submitted as part of a second study, on T cells in Graves' hyperthyroidism and ophthalmopathy.

Sequenced material: peripheral blood mononuclear cells (PBMCs), taken at new diagnosis, from a patient treated with antithyroid drugs. These receptor sequences come from a man aged 40-49 years with Graves disease.

V and J are TRBV7-9 and TRBJ2-7, with 7 bases fitting TRBD2. Trimming took 5 bases from V and 5 from J; bases not matched to a gene: 6. From germline, CDR1 is SEHNR and CDR2 FQNEAQ (reference sequence). The CDR3 sequence is 13 residues long. CDR3 DNA sequence: TGTGCCAGCAGCCGGTGGGGGGGTGACGAGCAGTACTTC. It specifies CASSRWGGDEQYF.

The chain combines TRBV15 with TRBJ2-7; D may correspond to TRBD1 or TRBD2 (5 bases each). The CDR3 contains 14 residues. Germline assignment: CDR1 LNHNV and CDR2 YYDKDF (reference sequence). V was pared by 5 bases and J by 3 bases, with 14 bases between. The CDR3 spells CATSARADIYEQYF. CDR3 bases: TGTGCCACCAGCGCCAGAGCGGACATCTACGAGCAGTACTTC.

This clonotype was observed at least ten times. The V gene is TRBV28, the J gene TRBJ1-3; maybe TRBD1 (6 bases). Germline V gene data show CDR1 as MDHEN and CDR2 as SYDVKM. Deletions cut 2 bases from V and 4 bases from J, with 9 bases between. The CDR3 consists of 14 residues. DNA for the CDR3: TGTGCCAGCAGTTTAAGGGGGAACGGAAACACCATATATTTT. Translated: CASSLRGNGNTIYF.

This clonotype was counted ten times or more. The gene calls are TRBV6-1 and TRBJ2-5; D gene uncertain. The germline V and J ends were trimmed by 6 bases and 2 bases, with 16 bases remaining between them. Germline-derived CDR1 and CDR2 are MNHNS and SASEGT. The CDR3 runs to 15 residues. CDR3 DNA: TGTGCCAGCAGCGACAATGGGCATAAACAAGAGACCCAGTACTTC. This translates into CASSDNGHKQETQYF.

This clonotype was detected ten times or more. The J gene is TRBJ2-2, the V gene TRBV7-7; D remains unclear. CDR3 length: 14 amino acids. V was shortened by 6 bases and J by 2 bases, with 10 bases between the two germline ends. Germline CDR1 and CDR2: SSHAT and FNYEAQ (reference sequence). The CDR3: CASRYDDNTGELFF. CDR3 DNA: TGTGCCAGCAGATATGACGATAACACCGGGGAGCTGTTTTTT.

The chain carries TRBV12-3 or TRBV12-4 and TRBJ1-4, with D possibly TRBD1 on 5 matching bases. This CDR3 is 14 amino acids long. V lost 4 bases and J lost 6, with 12 bases in between. CDR3 amino acids: CASSSGTSDEKLFF. CDR3 DNA sequence: TGTGCCAGCAGTTCCGGGACTTCGGATGAAAAACTGTTTTTT.

This clonotype was seen only a few times. DNA of the CDR3: TGTGCCAGCAGCCACTCCCCGGGTTTCAGGCGTCCGTACGAGCAGTTCTTC. Encoded protein: CASSHSPGFRRPYEQFF. The V call is TRBV3-1, the J call TRBJ2-1; D gene unclear. Germline CDR1 and CDR2: LGHDT and YNNKEL (reference sequence). The CDR3 contains 17 residues. V lost 3 bases to trimming and J lost 10 bases, with 25 bases between them.

The CDR3 bases are TGTGCCAGCAGTTACTCACTGCAGGGGGCAAGGGGCTACACCTTC. It encodes CASSYSLQGARGYTF. V usage is TRBV6-5 and J usage is TRBJ1-2; 8 bases agree with TRBD1. The length of the CDR3 is 15 residues. V dropped 0 bases and J dropped 8; count of bases not matched to a gene: 8. CDR1 and CDR2 from the germline V gene are MNHEY and SVGAGI.

This clonotype has just a few counts. This may be a read error, as it is one base from a much larger clone. V gene TRBV18 combines with J gene TRBJ2-7; the D is unclear. The CDR3 consists of 13 residues. The germline V gene has CDR1 KGHSH and CDR2 LQKENI. The CDR3 nucleotides read TGTGCCGGCTCACCACCCCAGGCCTACGAGCAGTACTTC. Amino acid sequence: CAGSPPQAYEQYF.

The J gene is TRBJ2-3, the V gene TRBV6-2 or TRBV6-3; 14 bases line up with TRBD2. The trim removed 2 bases at V and 2 bases at J, leaving 3 bases unmatched. Germline loops: CDR1 MNHEY, CDR2 SVGEGT. The CDR3 length is 17 residues. The CDR3 here is CASSYETSGGVTDTQYF. CDR3 sequence (DNA): TGTGCCAGCAGTTACGAGACTAGCGGGGGGGTCACAGATACGCAGTATTTT.

As for this clonotype: A clone one base away is much larger, so this may be a read error. This chain uses TRBV14 with TRBJ2-1; D is undetermined. The CDR3 covers 13 residues. Germline V gives CDR1 SGHDN, CDR2 FVKESK. The CDR3 reads CASSQEFPAEQLF. In DNA form, the CDR3 reads TGTGCCAGCAGCCAAGAATTCCCGGCTGAGCAGCTCTTC.

In this sample, this clonotype turned up a few times. The V call is TRBV30, the J call TRBJ2-7; D not resolved. This CDR3 region has 13 residues. Germline V gives CDR1 GTSNPN, CDR2 SVGIG (reference sequence). The V end was cut by 2 bases, the J end by 0 bases, with 8 bases between. CDR3 amino acids: CAWSSPSSYEQYF. In nucleotides, the CDR3 is TGTGCCTGGAGTTCGCCTAGCTCCTACGAGCAGTACTTC.

This clonotype was seen at least ten times. The chain has TRBV30 and TRBJ2-3; weak D call: TRBD2 (6 bases). The germline V and J ends were trimmed by 2 bases and 6 bases, with 15 bases remaining between them. CDR3 length: 14 amino acids. Germline V gene lookup returns CDR1 GTSNPN and CDR2 SVGIG (reference sequence). The DNA of the CDR3 is TGTGCCTGGAGTAAGACTAGATATGCGGATACGCAGTATTTT. Amino acids: CAWSKTRYADTQYF.

The sample holds many counts of this clonotype. The rearrangement links TRBV2 to TRBJ2-2, with a possible D match to TRBD1 (5 bases). The germline CDR1 and CDR2 sequences are SNHLY and FYNNEI. The length of the CDR3 is 15 residues. V was clipped by 7 bases and J by 4 bases, with 16 bases between them. The CDR3 loop reads CASIGLGRSTGELFF. The CDR3 DNA follows: TGTGCCAGCATAGGTTTGGGGCGCAGCACCGGGGAGCTGTTTTTT.

The rearrangement links TRBV11-3 to TRBJ2-5; TRBD2 matches 9 bases. V lost 3 bases to trimming and J lost 3 bases; unmatched junction nucleotides: 14. The germline V gene has CDR1 SGHNT and CDR2 YENEEA. CDR3 length: 18 amino acids. This CDR3 reads CASSFRTTGAGGKETQYF. Here the CDR3 DNA reads TGTGCCAGCAGCTTTAGAACCACCGGAGCGGGGGGAAAAGAGACCCAGTACTTC.

In its sample, this clonotype was seen many times. The chain uses TRBV2 and TRBJ1-1, with D possibly being TRBD1 (5 bases). Trimming pared 6 bases from V and 4 bases from J, leaving 15 bases between. CDR3 length: 14 residues. The germline CDR1 and CDR2 sequences are SNHLY and FYNNEI. Here the CDR3 reads CASSERGIGTEAFF. The CDR3 nucleotides read TGTGCCAGCAGCGAACGGGGCATTGGCACTGAAGCTTTCTTT.

This clonotype has just a few counts. The V gene is TRBV29-1, the J gene TRBJ2-3; 10 bases map to TRBD2. The V gene end was trimmed by 7 bases and the J gene end by 5 bases; junction bases not matched to a gene: 9. This CDR3 is built from 14 residues. Germline values: CDR1 SQVTM, CDR2 ANQGSEA. The CDR3 coding sequence is TGCAGCGGGAAAGCGGGGGGGCGGTTAGATACGCAGTATTTT. Protein: CSGKAGGRLDTQYF.

Regarding this clonotype: A far larger clone lies a single base away; this is likely a read error. The chain couples TRBV5-6 to TRBJ1-4; the D is unclear. The germline V gene encodes CDR1 SGHDT and CDR2 YYEEEE. The CDR3 runs to 14 residues. This chain's CDR3 is CASSLGATNEKLLF. Written as DNA, the CDR3 is TGTGCCAGCAGCTTGGGTGCAACTAATGAAAAACTGCTTTTT.

This clonotype came up many times. The chain recombines TRBV7-9 with TRBJ2-7, with a tentative D call TRBD2 (6 bases). V dropped 4 bases and J dropped 2 bases, with 18 bases sitting between them. This CDR3 region has 16 residues. Germline-derived CDR1 and CDR2 are SEHNR and FQNEAQ (reference sequence). CDR3 residues: CASSSSALGLTYEQYF. DNA of the CDR3: TGTGCCAGCAGCTCCTCGGCTCTCGGACTAACCTACGAGCAGTACTTC.

In its sample, this clonotype was seen many times. The rearrangement links TRBV5-1 to TRBJ2-1, with 9 bases fitting TRBD1. Trimming at V came to 0 bases and at J to 3 bases, leaving 7 bases not matched to a gene. This CDR3 has 17 residues. Germline assignment: CDR1 SGHRS and CDR2 YFSETQ. In nucleotides, the CDR3 is TGCGCCAGCAGCTTGGACCCCGGGACAGGGCTCTACAATGAGCAGTTCTTC. It is translated as CASSLDPGTGLYNEQFF.

With regard to this clonotype: One base away lies a much larger clone, so this may be a sequencing read error. The rearrangement joins TRBV7-3 to TRBJ2-7, with TRBD1 matching 7 bases. CDR1 SGHTA and CDR2 FQGTGA come from the germline V gene. The CDR3 contains 15 residues. V was pared by 8 bases and J by 0 bases, with 10 bases of the junction left unmatched. The CDR3 reads CASGLGGSSSYEQYF. CDR3 in DNA: TGTGCCAGCGGCCTAGGGGGCTCTAGCTCCTACGAGCAGTACTTC.

This chain uses TRBV5-1 with TRBJ2-3; 12 bases match TRBD2. Germline assignment: CDR1 SGHRS and CDR2 YFSETQ. The CDR3 covers 16 residues. Germline trimming cut 5 bases from V and 2 bases from J; bases unmatched to any gene: 6. The CDR3 loop is CASRRTSGGPTDTQYF. The CDR3 DNA sequence: TGCGCCAGCAGACGCACTAGCGGGGGGCCCACAGATACGCAGTATTTT. Based on the CDR3 plus reference TRBV5-1 and TRBJ2-3, the full variable domain is KAGVTQTPRYLIKTRGQQVTLSCSPISGHRSVSWYQQTPGQGLQFLFEYFSETQRNKGNFPGRFSGRQFSNSRSEMNVSTLELGDSALYLCASRRTSGGPTDTQYFGPGTRLTVL.

This rearrangement joins TRBV3-1 to TRBJ1-1, with D uncertain. V was trimmed by 0 bases and J by 6 bases, leaving 14 bases between them. This CDR3 has 15 amino acids. Per germline, CDR1 LGHDT and CDR2 YNNKEL (reference sequence). CDR3 region: CASSQDGQAFAEAFF. The DNA for the CDR3 is TGTGCCAGCAGCCAAGATGGGCAGGCCTTCGCTGAAGCTTTCTTT.

This sequence joins TRBV7-2 and TRBJ2-7; D gene ambiguous. Germline V gives CDR1 SGHTA, CDR2 FQGNSA. V gave up 5 bases and J gave up 12 bases, with 17 bases separating them. This CDR3 contains 12 residues. The CDR3 sequence: CASSTSRVRSYF. The CDR3 region has the DNA TGTGCCAGCAGCACGAGCCGGGTCAGGTCGTACTTC.

This rearrangement joins TRBV20-1 to TRBJ1-6, with 8 positions matching TRBD1. Germline assignment: CDR1 DFQATT and CDR2 SNEGSKA (reference sequence). The CDR3 spans 14 residues. J lost 8 bases, V lost 2 bases, and 5 bases had no gene match. CDR3 coding DNA: TGCAGTGCTAGACAGGACAGGGATGATTCACCCCTCCACTTT. It yields the protein CSARQDRDDSPLHF.

This clonotype was seen many times. J is TRBJ1-2 and V is TRBV28; D is ambiguous. Germline CDR1 is MDHEN and CDR2 is SYDVKM. Trimming took 5 bases from V and 4 from J, leaving 17 bases between them. The CDR3 contains 15 residues. The CDR3 bases are TGTGCCAGCAGTCCCTCGCGACGGAACTTCTATGGCTACACCTTC. This translates into CASSPSRRNFYGYTF.

This chain uses TRBV20-1 with TRBJ1-3; D uncertain. Per germline, CDR1 DFQATT and CDR2 SNEGSKA (reference sequence). V was cut by 1 base and J by 7 bases, with 8 bases left in between. This CDR3 comprises 12 residues. Here the CDR3 DNA reads TGCAGTGCTAGAGGGACCCTTAACACCATATATTTT. This sequence encodes CSARGTLNTIYF.

This clonotype was seen a handful of times. As DNA, the CDR3 is TGTGCCAGCGGTTACAGGGGTATAGGCTACGAGCAGTACTTC. Protein product: CASGYRGIGYEQYF. The V gene is TRBV27, the J gene TRBJ2-7, with 7 bases that match TRBD1. The J segment lost 3 bases and the V segment lost 8 bases, leaving 10 bases of the junction unmatched. Germline V gene lookup returns CDR1 MNHEY and CDR2 SMNVEV (reference sequence). This CDR3 region has 14 residues.

The table lists this clonotype with many counts. J is TRBJ1-2 and V is TRBV2; a possible D gene is TRBD1 (6 bases). The CDR3 spans 12 residues. In germline, CDR1 is SNHLY, CDR2 FYNNEI. Trimming took off 7 bases at V and 4 bases at J, with 10 bases between the two ends. The CDR3 protein is CASTSGAYGYTF. CDR3 nucleotides: TGTGCCAGCACCTCAGGGGCCTATGGCTACACCTTC.

This clonotype was recorded many times. This chain uses TRBV5-5 with TRBJ2-3, with a weak D call TRBD1 (6 bases). The CDR3 spans 16 residues. Germline V gene sequence: CDR1 SGHKS, CDR2 YYEKEE (reference sequence). Trimming pared 0 bases from V and 2 bases from J, leaving 13 bases between. The CDR3 loop reads CASSLAGAYSTDTQYF. Here the CDR3 DNA reads TGTGCCAGCAGCTTGGCAGGGGCCTACTCCACAGATACGCAGTATTTT.